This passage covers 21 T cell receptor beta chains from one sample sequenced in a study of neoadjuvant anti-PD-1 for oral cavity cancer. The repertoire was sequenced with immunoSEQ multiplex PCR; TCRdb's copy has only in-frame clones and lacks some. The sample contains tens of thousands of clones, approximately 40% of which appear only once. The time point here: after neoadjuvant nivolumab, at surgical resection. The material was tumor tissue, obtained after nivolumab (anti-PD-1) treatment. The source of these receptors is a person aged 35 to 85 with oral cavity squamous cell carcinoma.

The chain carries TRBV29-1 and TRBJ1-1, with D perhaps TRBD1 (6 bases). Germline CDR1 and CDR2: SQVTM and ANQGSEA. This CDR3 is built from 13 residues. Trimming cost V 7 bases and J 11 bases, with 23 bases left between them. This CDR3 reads CSAGVQGGMAAFF. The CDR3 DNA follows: TGCAGCGCGGGGGTACAGGGAGGGATGGCGGCTTTCTTT.

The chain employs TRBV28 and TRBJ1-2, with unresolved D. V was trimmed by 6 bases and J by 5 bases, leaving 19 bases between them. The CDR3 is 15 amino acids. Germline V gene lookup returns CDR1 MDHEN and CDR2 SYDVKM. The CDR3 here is CASRPALGTGYGYTF. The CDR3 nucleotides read TGTGCCAGCAGGCCGGCTCTTGGAACGGGGTATGGCTACACCTTC.

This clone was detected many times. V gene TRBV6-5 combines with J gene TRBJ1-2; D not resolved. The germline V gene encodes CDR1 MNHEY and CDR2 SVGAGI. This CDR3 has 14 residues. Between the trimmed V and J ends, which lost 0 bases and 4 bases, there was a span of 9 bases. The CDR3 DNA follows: TGTGCCAGCAGTTACTCCCCCCGGGGCTATGGCTACACCTTC. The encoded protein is CASSYSPRGYGYTF.

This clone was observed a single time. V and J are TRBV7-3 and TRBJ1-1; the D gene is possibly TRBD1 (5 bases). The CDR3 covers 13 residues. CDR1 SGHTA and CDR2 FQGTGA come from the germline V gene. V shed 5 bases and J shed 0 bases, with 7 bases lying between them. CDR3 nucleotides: TGTGCCAGCAGCGACAGCATGAACACTGAAGCTTTCTTT. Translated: CASSDSMNTEAFF.

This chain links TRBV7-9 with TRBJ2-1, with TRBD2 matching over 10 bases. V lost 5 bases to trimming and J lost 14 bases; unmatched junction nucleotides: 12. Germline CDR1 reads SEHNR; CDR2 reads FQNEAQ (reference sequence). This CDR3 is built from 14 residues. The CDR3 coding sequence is TGTGCCAGCAGCCCAAGCGGGGGGGCCGGTCTGGAGTTCTTC. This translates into CASSPSGGAGLEFF.

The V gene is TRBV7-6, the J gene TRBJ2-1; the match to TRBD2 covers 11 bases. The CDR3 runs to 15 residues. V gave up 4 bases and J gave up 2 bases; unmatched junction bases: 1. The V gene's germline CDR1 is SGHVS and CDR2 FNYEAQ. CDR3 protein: CASSSSGGTYNEQFF. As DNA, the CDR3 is TGTGCCAGCAGCTCTAGCGGGGGGACCTACAATGAGCAGTTCTTC.

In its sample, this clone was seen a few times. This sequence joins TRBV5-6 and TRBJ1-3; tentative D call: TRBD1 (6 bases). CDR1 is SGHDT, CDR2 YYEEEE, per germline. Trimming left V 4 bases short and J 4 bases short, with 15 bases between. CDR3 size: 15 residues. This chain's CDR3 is CASSPFSGVGNTIYF. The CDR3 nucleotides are TGTGCCAGCAGCCCCTTTTCAGGGGTCGGAAACACCATATATTTT.

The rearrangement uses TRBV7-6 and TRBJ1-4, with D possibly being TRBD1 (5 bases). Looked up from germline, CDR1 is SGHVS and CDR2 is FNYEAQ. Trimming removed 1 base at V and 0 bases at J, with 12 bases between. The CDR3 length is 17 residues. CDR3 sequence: CASSLDGTTPTNEKLFF. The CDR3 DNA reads TGTGCCAGCAGCTTAGATGGGACCACTCCAACTAATGAAAAACTGTTTTTT.

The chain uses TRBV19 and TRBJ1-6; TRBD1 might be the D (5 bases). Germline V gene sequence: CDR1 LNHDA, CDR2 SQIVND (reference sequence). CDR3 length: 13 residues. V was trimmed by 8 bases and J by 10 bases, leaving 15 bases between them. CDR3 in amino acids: CASCRDLNSPLHF. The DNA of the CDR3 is TGTGCCAGTTGTAGGGACCTCAACTCACCCCTCCACTTT.

CDR3 amino acids: CASSHRAASGGQETQYF. CDR3 sequence (DNA): TGTGCCAGCAGCCACCGAGCGGCTAGCGGGGGACAAGAGACCCAGTACTTC. V is TRBV4-2 and J is TRBJ2-5, with 10 bases matching TRBD2. Per the germline V gene, CDR1 is LGHNA and CDR2 is YNFKEQ. The CDR3 extends over 17 amino acids. Trimming removed 3 bases from V and 2 bases from J; junction bases left unmatched: 9.

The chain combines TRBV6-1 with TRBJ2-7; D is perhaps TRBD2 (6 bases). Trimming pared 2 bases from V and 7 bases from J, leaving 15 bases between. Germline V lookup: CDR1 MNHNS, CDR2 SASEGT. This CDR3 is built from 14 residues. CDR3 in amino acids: CASSELRGGYEQYF. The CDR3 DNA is TGTGCCAGCAGTGAATTGCGGGGCGGGTATGAGCAGTACTTC.

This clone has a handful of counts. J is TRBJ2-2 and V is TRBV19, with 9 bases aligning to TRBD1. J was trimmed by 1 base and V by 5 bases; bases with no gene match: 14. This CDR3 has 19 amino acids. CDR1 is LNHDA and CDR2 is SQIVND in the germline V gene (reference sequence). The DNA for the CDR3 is TGTGCCAGTAGTCCGGTGGGGACAGGGCAAAGCGTGAACACCGGGGAGCTGTTTTTT. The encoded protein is CASSPVGTGQSVNTGELFF. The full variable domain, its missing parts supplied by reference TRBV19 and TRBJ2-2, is DGGITQSPKYLFRKEGQNVTLSCEQNLNHDAMYWYRQDPGQGLRLIYYSQIVNDFQKGDIAEGYSVSREKKESFPLTVTSAQKNPTAFYLCASSPVGTGQSVNTGELFFGEGSRLTVL.

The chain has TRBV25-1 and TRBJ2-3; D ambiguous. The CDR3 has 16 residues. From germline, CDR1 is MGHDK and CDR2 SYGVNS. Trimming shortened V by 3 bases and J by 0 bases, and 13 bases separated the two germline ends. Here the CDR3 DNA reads TGTGCCAGCAGTGATGAGGCAGACACCAGCACAGATACGCAGTATTTT. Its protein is CASSDEADTSTDTQYF. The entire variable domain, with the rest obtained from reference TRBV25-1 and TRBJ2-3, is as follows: EADIYQTPRYLVIGTGKKITLECSQTMGHDKMYWYQQDPGMELHLIHYSYGVNSTEKGDLSSESTVSRIRTEHFPLTLESARPSHTSQYLCASSDEADTSTDTQYFGPGTRLTVL.

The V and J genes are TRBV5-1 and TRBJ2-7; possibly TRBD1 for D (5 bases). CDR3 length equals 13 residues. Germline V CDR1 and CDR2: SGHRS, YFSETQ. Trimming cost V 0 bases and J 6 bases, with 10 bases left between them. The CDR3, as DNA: TGCGCCAGCAGCTTGGCCGCAGGGCGCGAGCAGTACTTC. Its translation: CASSLAAGREQYF.

This CDR3 reads CASSLWGSQTTYEQYF. CDR3 nucleotide sequence: TGTGCCAGCAGCTTATGGGGCAGTCAAACAACCTACGAGCAGTACTTC. The chain carries TRBV13 and TRBJ2-7, with D perhaps matching TRBD1 (5 bases). This CDR3 region has 16 residues. Per germline, CDR1 PRHDT and CDR2 FYEKMQ (reference sequence). Trimming cost V 2 bases and J 2 bases, with 16 bases left between them.

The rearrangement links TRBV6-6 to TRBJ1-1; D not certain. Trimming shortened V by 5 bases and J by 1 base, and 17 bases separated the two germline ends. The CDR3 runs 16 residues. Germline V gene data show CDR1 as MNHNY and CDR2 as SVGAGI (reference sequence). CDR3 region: CASSPGFGLRNTEAFF. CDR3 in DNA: TGTGCCAGCAGTCCAGGTTTTGGACTGAGGAACACTGAAGCTTTCTTT.

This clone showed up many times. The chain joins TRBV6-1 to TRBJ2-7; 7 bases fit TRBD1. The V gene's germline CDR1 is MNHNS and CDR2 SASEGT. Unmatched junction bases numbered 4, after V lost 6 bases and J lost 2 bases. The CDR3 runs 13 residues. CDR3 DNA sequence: TGTGCCAGCAGCCGGGACAGCACCTACGAGCAGTACTTC. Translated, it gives CASSRDSTYEQYF.

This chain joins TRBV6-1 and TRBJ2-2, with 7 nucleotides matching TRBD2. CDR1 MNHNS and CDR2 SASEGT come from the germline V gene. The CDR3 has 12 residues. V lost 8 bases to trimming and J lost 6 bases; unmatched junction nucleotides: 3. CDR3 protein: CASVGGPGELFF. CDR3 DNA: TGTGCCAGCGTGGGAGGGCCCGGGGAGCTGTTTTTT.

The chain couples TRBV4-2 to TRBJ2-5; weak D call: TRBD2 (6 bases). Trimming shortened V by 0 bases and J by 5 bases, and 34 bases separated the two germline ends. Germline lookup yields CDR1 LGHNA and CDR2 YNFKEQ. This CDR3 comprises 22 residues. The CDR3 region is CASSQDSPRYSSYPGRGETQYF. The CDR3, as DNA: TGTGCCAGCAGCCAAGATAGCCCCAGATATAGCTCCTACCCTGGTCGGGGGGAGACCCAGTACTTC.

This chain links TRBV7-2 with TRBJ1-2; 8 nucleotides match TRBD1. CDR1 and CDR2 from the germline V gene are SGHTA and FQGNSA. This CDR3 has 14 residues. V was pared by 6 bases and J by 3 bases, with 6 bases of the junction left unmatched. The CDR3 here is CASRRDRRYYGYTF. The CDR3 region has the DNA TGTGCCAGCAGGAGGGACAGGAGATACTATGGCTACACCTTC.

The DNA of the CDR3 is TGCAGTGTAGACAGGGGCCGTGGCTACACCTTC. This sequence encodes CSVDRGRGYTF. The chain has TRBV20-1 and TRBJ1-2; 8 bases match TRBD1. The CDR3 sequence is 11 residues long. Germline values: CDR1 DFQATT, CDR2 SNEGSKA (reference sequence). V was clipped by 7 bases and J by 7 bases; unmatched bases: 5.